This record covers a single TCR beta chain. The entry originates in a study of blood T cell repertoires in COVID-19. Overall study context: T cells, B-cell-depleted T cells, or PBMCs provided the cDNA or gDNA that served as material.

Assay used: immunoSEQ multiplex PCR; TCRdb lists only in-frame clones, some missing. This table holds 200,000 to 250,000 clones, 83% found once. This sequence was found in a woman aged 50 to 60 with acute or convalescent COVID-19. The material sequenced was peripheral blood.

The CDR3 DNA follows: TGCGCCAGCGGGACAGGGAACGAAAAACTGTTTTTT. The encoded protein is CASGTGNEKLFF. V is TRBV10-1 and J is TRBJ1-4; 9 bases match TRBD1. The ends lost 8 bases at V and 8 bases at J; junction bases unmatched: 3. CDR3 size: 12 residues. The germline V gene encodes CDR1 WNHNN and CDR2 SYGVQD (reference sequence).